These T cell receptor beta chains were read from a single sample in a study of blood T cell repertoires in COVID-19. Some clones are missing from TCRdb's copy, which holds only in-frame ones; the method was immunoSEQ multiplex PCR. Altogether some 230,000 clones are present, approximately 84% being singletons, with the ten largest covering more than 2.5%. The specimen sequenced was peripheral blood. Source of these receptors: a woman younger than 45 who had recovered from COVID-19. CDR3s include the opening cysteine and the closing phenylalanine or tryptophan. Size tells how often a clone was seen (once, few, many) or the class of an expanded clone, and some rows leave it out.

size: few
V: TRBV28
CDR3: CASSLWTGRNSPLHF

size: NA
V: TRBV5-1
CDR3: CASSRSGRASQETQYF

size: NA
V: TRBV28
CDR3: CASSSTGVSETQYF

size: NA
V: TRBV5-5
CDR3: CASSLDPRTQYF

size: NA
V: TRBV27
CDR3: CASSTLGTGGAGGYTF

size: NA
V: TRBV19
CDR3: CASSGQVQALHF

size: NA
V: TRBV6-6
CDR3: CASSYLGLDTQYF

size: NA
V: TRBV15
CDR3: CATSRDRREGLQTQYF

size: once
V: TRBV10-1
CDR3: CASSESWSGRADTQYF

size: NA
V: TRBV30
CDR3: CAWSPTSGSFDEQFF

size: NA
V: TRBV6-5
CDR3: CASGGVGIAEAFF

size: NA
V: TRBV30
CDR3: CAWITGNQPQHF

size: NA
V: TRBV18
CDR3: CASSPTSGSNEQFF

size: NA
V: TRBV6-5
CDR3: CASKRLAGGPEFF

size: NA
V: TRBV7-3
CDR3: CASRDRSGEQFF

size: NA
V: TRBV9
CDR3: CASSVAGLAGGNEQFF

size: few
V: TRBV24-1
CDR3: CATSDQQGYTDTQYF

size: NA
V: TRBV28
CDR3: CASKRNTEAFF

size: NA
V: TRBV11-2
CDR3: CASSLQGSYEQYF

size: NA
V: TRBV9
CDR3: CASSIGTGGTDTQYF

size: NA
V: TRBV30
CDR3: CAWSGGGFNQPQHF

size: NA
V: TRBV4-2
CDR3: CASSQEGLAGVIDTQYF

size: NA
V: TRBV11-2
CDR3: CASSLLRLTGVTDTQYF

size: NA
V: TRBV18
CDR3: CASSPPQGDTQYF

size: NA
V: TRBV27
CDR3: CASSLLPSGTGEDTQYF

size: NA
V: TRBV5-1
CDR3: CASSPGTGGYQETQYF

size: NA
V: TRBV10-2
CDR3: CASSWGTSGGRREQFF

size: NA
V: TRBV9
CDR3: CASSVGTSPGELFF

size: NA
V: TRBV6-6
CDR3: CATLISDAETQYF

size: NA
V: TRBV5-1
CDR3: CASRGNTGETQYF

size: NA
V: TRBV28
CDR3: CASTPSRLQETQYF

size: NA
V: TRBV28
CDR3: CASSPSWTGNTIYF

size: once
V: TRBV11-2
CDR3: CASSLTRTGELFF

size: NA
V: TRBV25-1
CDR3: CASSYSTEAFF

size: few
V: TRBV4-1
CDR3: CASSQDLSSAYEQYF

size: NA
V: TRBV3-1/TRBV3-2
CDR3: CASSQAYGAGVYNEQFF

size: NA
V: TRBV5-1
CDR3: CASSLVGGDNEQFF

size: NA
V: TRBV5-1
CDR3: CASRTSGTYEQYF

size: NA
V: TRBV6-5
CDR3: CASSYRSYEQYF

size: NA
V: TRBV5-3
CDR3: CARSLNPLAGGYNEQFF

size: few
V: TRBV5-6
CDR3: CASSTGTGGSKAFF

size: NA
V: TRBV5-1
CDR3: CASSLRGITTEAFF

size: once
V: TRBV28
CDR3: CASMGGTGELFF

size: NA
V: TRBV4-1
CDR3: CASSQVDLITYNEQFF

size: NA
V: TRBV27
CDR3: CASSLSGAGQPQHF

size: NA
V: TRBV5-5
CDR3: CASSLRGTEAFF

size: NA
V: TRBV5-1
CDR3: CASRETSGDLYFSYNEQFF

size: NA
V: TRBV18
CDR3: CASSPGIGTDTQYF

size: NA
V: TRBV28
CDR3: CASRPVGRGYNEKLFF

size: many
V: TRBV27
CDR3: CAALPRFGDTEAFF

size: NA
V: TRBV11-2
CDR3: CASSSGQATEAFF

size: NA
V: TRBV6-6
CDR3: CASSPTSGPGGTGELFF

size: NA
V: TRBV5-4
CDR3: CASSHAGSPNEQFF

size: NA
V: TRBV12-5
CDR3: CASGGTVYGYTF

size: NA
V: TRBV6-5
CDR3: CASSYEGLAGTDTQYF